The 6 T cell receptor beta chains reported below all come from one sample, sequenced in a study of immune evolution from preneoplasia to lung adenocarcinoma. Some clones are missing from TCRdb's copy, which holds only in-frame ones; the method was immunoSEQ multiplex PCR. This table holds nearly 2,500 clones, 65% to 80% found once. The specimen sequenced was FFPE adjacent normal lung tissue. The receptors were sampled from a person aged 70 to 79 with lung adenocarcinoma.

The gene calls are TRBV5-1 and TRBJ1-2, with a weak D call TRBD1 (5 bases). The CDR3 covers 17 residues. Germline V gene sequence: CDR1 SGHRS, CDR2 YFSETQ. The V end was cut by 4 bases, the J end by 2 bases, with 21 bases between. Here the CDR3 DNA reads TGCGCCAGCAGCCCGGGTAATCCAGGGAACTCAAACTATGGCTACACCTTC. Encoded protein: CASSPGNPGNSNYGYTF.

The chain uses TRBV4-2 and TRBJ1-2; D remains unclear. Per the germline V gene, CDR1 is LGHNA and CDR2 is YNFKEQ. The CDR3 has 14 amino acids. The V and J ends lost 0 bases and 8 bases respectively, with 13 bases between them. The CDR3 loop is CASSQDPSPGGYTF. The DNA for the CDR3 is TGTGCCAGCAGCCAAGATCCGAGTCCGGGAGGCTACACCTTC.

This clone was picked up a small number of times. The chain links TRBV21-1 to TRBJ2-5; the table's TRBD1 call for D was not verified on the DNA. TRBV21-1 is flagged as a pseudogene. The CDR3 extends over 16 amino acids. The CDR3 coding sequence is TGTGCCAGCAGCAAAGGGGAGGGACAGGGACAAGAGACCCAGTACTTC. Residues: CASSKGEGQGQETQYF.

This chain uses TRBV2 with TRBJ1-5; a possible D gene is TRBD1 (5 bases). V lost 8 bases and J 1 base, leaving 12 bases between the germline ends. The CDR3 totals 14 residues. Germline CDR1 reads SNHLY; CDR2 reads FYNNEI. The CDR3 region has the DNA TGTGCCAGCTCCGTCAGGGTAAGCAATCAGCCCCAGCATTTT. It codes for CASSVRVSNQPQHF.

This clone was detected only once. The chain uses TRBV11-2 and TRBJ2-7, with TRBD2 identical over 7 bases. J lost 2 bases, V lost 5 bases, and 6 bases had no gene match. The length of the CDR3 is 14 residues. Germline V gene data show CDR1 as SGHAT and CDR2 as FQNNGV. CDR3 coding DNA: TGTGCCAGCAGCAGAGTGGCGGGGGCCTACGAGCAGTACTTC. Its translation is CASSRVAGAYEQYF.

The V call is TRBV30, the J call TRBJ1-1; D ambiguous. This CDR3 spans 12 amino acids. V lost 4 bases, J lost 10 bases, and 16 bases lay in between. CDR1 is GTSNPN, CDR2 SVGIG, per germline (reference sequence). This CDR3 is CAWTPEHGLAFF. The CDR3 DNA reads as TGTGCCTGGACCCCGGAACACGGTTTAGCTTTCTTT.